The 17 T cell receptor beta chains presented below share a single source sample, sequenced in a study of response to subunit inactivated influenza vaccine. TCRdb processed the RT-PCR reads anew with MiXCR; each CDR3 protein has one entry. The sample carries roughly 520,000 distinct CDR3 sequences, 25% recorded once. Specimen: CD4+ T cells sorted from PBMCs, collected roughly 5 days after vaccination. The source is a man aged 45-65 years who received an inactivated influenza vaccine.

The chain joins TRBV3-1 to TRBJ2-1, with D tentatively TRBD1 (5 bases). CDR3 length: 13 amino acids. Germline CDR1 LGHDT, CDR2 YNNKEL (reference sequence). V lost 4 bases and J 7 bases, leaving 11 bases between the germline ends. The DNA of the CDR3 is TGTGCCAGCAGCCCGGACACGCGTAATGAGCAGTTCTTC. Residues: CASSPDTRNEQFF.

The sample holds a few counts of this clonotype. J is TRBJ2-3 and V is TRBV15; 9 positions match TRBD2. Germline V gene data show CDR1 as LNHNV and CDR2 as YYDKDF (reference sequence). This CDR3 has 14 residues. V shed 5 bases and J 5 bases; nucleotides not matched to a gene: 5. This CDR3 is CATSAGGPRDTQYF. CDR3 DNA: TGTGCCACCAGCGCGGGGGGGCCTAGAGATACGCAGTATTTT.

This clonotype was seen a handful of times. CDR3 nucleotide sequence: TGTGCCGTTCGGTTATCTGGGGCCAACGTCCTGACTTTC. Protein product: CAVRLSGANVLTF. The chain has TRBV6-2 or TRBV6-3 and TRBJ2-6, with D unresolved. The CDR3 totals 13 residues. The germline V gene has CDR1 MNHEY and CDR2 SVGEGT. The V end was cut by 11 bases, the J end by 1 base, with 9 bases between.

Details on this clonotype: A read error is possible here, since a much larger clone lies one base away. The CDR3 sequence: CSAVLDSGGLGYTF. The CDR3 coding sequence is TGCAGTGCAGTTCTCGACAGTGGGGGGCTTGGCTACACCTTC. The V gene is TRBV20-1, the J gene TRBJ1-2, with D possibly being TRBD1 (6 bases). Germline V CDR1 and CDR2: DFQATT, SNEGSKA (reference sequence). This CDR3 contains 14 residues. The germline V and J ends were trimmed by 6 bases and 7 bases, with 21 bases remaining between them.

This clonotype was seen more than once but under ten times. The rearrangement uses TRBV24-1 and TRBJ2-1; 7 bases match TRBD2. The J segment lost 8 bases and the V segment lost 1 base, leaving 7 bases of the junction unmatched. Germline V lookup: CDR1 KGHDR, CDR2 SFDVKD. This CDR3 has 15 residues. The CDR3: CATSDFRGGQDEQFF. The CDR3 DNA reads TGTGCCACCAGTGATTTTAGGGGAGGGCAGGATGAGCAGTTCTTC.

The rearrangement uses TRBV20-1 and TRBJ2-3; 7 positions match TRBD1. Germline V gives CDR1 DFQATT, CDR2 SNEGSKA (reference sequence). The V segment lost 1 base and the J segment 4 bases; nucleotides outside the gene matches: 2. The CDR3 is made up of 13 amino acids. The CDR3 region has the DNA TGCAGTGCTAGAGTAGGGGGCGCAGATACGCAGTATTTT. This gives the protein CSARVGGADTQYF.

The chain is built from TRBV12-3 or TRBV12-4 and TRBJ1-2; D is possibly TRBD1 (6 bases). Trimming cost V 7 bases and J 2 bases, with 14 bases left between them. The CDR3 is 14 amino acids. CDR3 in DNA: TGTGCCAGCACGTCGTGGCAGGGGAACTATGGCTACACCTTC. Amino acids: CASTSWQGNYGYTF.

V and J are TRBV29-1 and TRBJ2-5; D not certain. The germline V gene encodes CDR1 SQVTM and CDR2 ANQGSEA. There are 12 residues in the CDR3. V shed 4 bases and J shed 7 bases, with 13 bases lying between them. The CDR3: CSVAGAMGTQYF. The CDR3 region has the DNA TGCAGCGTTGCAGGTGCGATGGGGACCCAGTACTTC.

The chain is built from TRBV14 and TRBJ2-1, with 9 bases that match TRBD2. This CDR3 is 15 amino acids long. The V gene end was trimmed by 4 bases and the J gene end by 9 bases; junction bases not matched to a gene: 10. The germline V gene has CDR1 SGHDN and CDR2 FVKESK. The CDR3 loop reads CASSRTSGRSSEQFF. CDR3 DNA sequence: TGTGCCAGCAGCCGAACTAGCGGGCGATCCAGTGAGCAGTTCTTC.

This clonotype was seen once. DNA of the CDR3: TGTGCCAGCAGTTCGGGGAGGGGGAGCTATGGCTACACCTTC. Translated, it gives CASSSGRGSYGYTF. J is TRBJ1-2 and V is TRBV28; TRBD1 is a possible D gene (6 bases). The CDR3 contains 14 residues. Germline V gene lookup returns CDR1 MDHEN and CDR2 SYDVKM. V lost 4 bases and J lost 4, with 13 bases in between.

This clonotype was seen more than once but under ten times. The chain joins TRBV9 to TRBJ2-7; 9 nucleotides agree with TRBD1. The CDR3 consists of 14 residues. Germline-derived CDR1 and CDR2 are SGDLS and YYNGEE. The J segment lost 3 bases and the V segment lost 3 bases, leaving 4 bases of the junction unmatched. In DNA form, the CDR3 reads TGTGCCAGCAGCGCCGGGACAGGGATCTACGAGCAGTACTTC. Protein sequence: CASSAGTGIYEQYF.

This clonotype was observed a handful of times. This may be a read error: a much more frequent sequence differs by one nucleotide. CDR3 coding DNA: TGTGCCAGCAGCAAAGCCTACGAGCAGTACTTC. Translating gives CASSKAYEQYF. The V call is TRBV3-1, the J call TRBJ2-7; D gene unclear. Germline values: CDR1 LGHDT, CDR2 YNNKEL (reference sequence). V was clipped by 5 bases and J by 2 bases, with 4 bases between them. CDR3 length equals 11 residues.

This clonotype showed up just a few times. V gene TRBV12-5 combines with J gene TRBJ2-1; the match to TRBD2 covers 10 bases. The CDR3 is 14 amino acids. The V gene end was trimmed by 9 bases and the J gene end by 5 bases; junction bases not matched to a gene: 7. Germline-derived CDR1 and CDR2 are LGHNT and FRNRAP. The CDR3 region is CASRAGLADNEQFF. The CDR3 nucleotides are TGTGCTAGCCGAGCCGGACTAGCGGACAATGAGCAGTTCTTC. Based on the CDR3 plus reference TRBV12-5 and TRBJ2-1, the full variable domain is DARVTQTPRHKVTEMGQEVTMRCQPILGHNTVFWYRQTMMQGLELLAYFRNRAPLDDSGMPKDRFSAEMPDATLATLKIQPSEPRDSAVYFCASRAGLADNEQFFGPGTRLTVL.

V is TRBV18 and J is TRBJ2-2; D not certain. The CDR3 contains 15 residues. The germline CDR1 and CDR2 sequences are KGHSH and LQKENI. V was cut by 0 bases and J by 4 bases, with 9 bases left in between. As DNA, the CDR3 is TGTGCCAGCTCACCACCGTTCTCGGGCACCGGGGAGCTGTTTTTT. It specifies CASSPPFSGTGELFF.

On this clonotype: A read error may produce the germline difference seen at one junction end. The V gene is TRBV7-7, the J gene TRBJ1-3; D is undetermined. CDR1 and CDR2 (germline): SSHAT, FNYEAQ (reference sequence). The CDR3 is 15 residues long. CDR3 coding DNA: TGTGCTAGCAGCTCTGAAACAGTATCAAGAAACACCATATATTTT. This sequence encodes CASSSETVSRNTIYF. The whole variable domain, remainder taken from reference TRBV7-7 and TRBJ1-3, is GAGVSQSPRYKVTKRGQDVTLRCDPISSHATLYWYQQALGQGPEFLTYFNYEAQPDKSGLPSDRFSAERPEGSISTLTIQRTEQRDSAMYRCASSSETVSRNTIYFGEGSWLTVV.

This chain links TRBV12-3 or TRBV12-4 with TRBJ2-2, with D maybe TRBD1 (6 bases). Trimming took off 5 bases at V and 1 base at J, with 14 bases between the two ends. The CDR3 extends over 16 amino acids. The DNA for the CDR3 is TGTGCCAGCAGTGCAGGACAGATCGGGAACACCGGGGAGCTGTTTTTT. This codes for CASSAGQIGNTGELFF.

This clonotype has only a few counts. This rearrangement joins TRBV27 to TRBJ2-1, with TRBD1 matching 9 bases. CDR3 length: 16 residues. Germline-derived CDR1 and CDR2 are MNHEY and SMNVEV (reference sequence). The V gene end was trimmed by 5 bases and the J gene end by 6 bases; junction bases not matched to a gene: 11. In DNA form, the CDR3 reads TGTGCCAGCAGTACCGACCTGAGGGACAGGGTCAATGAGCAGTTCTTC. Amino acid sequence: CASSTDLRDRVNEQFF.